The T cell receptor beta chain described here comes from a study of early T cells in non-severe SARS-CoV-2 infection. Background on the study: Unsorted whole blood bulk RNA was sequenced, with unpaired chains. Study-level results: A preference for anti-spike CD8 responses marked VDJdb matching, which missed private and CD4 specificities.

About this clonotype: The antigen is undetermined.

Unique molecular identifiers were attached to individual cDNA molecules. TCRdb re-analysed the 5' RACE reads in MiXCR, keeping a single row per CDR3 protein. Counted here are 68,000 or so distinct CDR3 sequences, over 9% occurring once; the ten biggest clones make up 1.5% to 2%. The CDR3 consists of 13 residues. Trimming left V 5 bases short and J 3 bases short, with 11 bases between. From germline, CDR1 is SGDLS and CDR2 YYNGEE. Material: whole blood. The rearrangement uses TRBV9 and TRBJ1-1; D might be TRBD1 (5 bases). The source of this sequence is an adult who was a healthcare worker with PCR-confirmed SARS-CoV-2 infection or an uninfected control (not recorded which). Here the CDR3 reads CASSEVGHTEAFF. CDR3 nucleotide sequence: TGTGCCAGCAGTGAAGTGGGGCACACTGAAGCTTTCTTT.